These 26 T cell receptor beta chains originate from one sample sequenced in a study of T cell responses to AZD1222 COVID-19 vaccine. Measured with immunoSEQ multiplex PCR; TCRdb has only the in-frame clones, and not every one. Of 120,000 or so clones listed, over 80% were seen once; the top ten hold 4.5% to 6%. Here the sequenced sample was peripheral blood, taken on day 0 of AZD1222 vaccination. These TCRs come from an adult in good health.

The gene calls are TRBV5-1 and TRBJ2-2; no clear D gene. CDR3 size: 15 residues. Germline V lookup: CDR1 SGHRS, CDR2 YFSETQ. Trimming stripped 3 bases from V and 3 bases from J, with 12 bases between. The CDR3 bases are TGCGCCAGCAGCTCCAGTAGCAGTTACACCGGGGAGCTGTTTTTT. Translation gives CASSSSSSYTGELFF. Full variable domain (missing parts from reference TRBV5-1 and TRBJ2-2): KAGVTQTPRYLIKTRGQQVTLSCSPISGHRSVSWYQQTPGQGLQFLFEYFSETQRNKGNFPGRFSGRQFSNSRSEMNVSTLELGDSALYLCASSSSSSYTGELFFGEGSRLTVL.

The CDR3 DNA is TGTGCCAGCAGCCAAGATCCGGTTTTCCAAGAGACCCAGTACTTC. This translates into CASSQDPVFQETQYF. The J gene is TRBJ2-5, the V gene TRBV4-2; D remains unclear. Germline CDR1 and CDR2: LGHNA and YNFKEQ. This CDR3 is 15 amino acids long. The V and J ends lost 0 bases and 1 base respectively, with 9 bases between them.

This CDR3 reads CASVLGVSNGDEQYF. The CDR3 nucleotides are TGCGCCAGCGTCCTTGGGGTCTCAAACGGCGACGAGCAGTACTTC. V and J are TRBV5-1 and TRBJ2-7; D call uncertain. V lost 7 bases to trimming and J lost 5 bases, with 22 bases between them. Germline-derived CDR1 and CDR2 are SGHRS and YFSETQ. This CDR3 has 15 amino acids.

The chain has TRBV4-3 and TRBJ1-5, with D possibly being TRBD1 (6 bases). V gave up 0 bases and J gave up 6 bases, with 18 bases separating them. Germline CDR1 reads LGHNA; CDR2 reads YSLEER. This CDR3 has 17 residues. The CDR3 DNA follows: TGCGCCAGCAGCCAAGATATACAGGGAGGAGGGAGTCAGCCCCAGCATTTT. It translates to CASSQDIQGGGSQPQHF.

The chain employs TRBV5-1 and TRBJ1-1, with TRBD1 matching 9 bases. V gave up 3 bases and J gave up 4 bases; unmatched junction bases: 4. The CDR3 sequence is 14 residues long. CDR1 is SGHRS, CDR2 YFSETQ, per germline. The CDR3 bases are TGCGCCAGCAGCTCTGGACAGGGGCTCACTGAAGCTTTCTTT. This sequence encodes CASSSGQGLTEAFF. Full variable domain (rest looked up from reference TRBV5-1 and TRBJ1-1): KAGVTQTPRYLIKTRGQQVTLSCSPISGHRSVSWYQQTPGQGLQFLFEYFSETQRNKGNFPGRFSGRQFSNSRSEMNVSTLELGDSALYLCASSSGQGLTEAFFGQGTRLTVV.

This clone has just a few counts. This chain uses TRBV6-4 with TRBJ1-2; maybe TRBD1 (5 bases). Germline V gives CDR1 MRHNA, CDR2 SNTAGT. Trimming took 4 bases from V and 4 from J, leaving 10 bases between them. There are 13 residues in the CDR3. CDR3 loop: CASSVGQGYGYTF. DNA for the CDR3: TGTGCCAGCAGTGTCGGACAAGGCTATGGCTACACCTTC.

The rearrangement joins TRBV5-5 to TRBJ1-6; tentative D call: TRBD1 (5 bases). The CDR3 spans 17 residues. Per germline, CDR1 SGHKS and CDR2 YYEKEE (reference sequence). V was trimmed by 5 bases and J by 10 bases, leaving 25 bases between them. The CDR3 DNA reads TGTGCCAGCAGTTGGTACAGGTTACCCCATGAAGTGTCACCCCTCCACTTT. Translation gives CASSWYRLPHEVSPLHF.

The rearrangement uses TRBV4-1 and TRBJ2-5, with D perhaps matching TRBD2 (5 bases). The V end lost 0 bases, the J end lost 7 bases, and 12 bases lay between the germline ends. The V gene's germline CDR1 is MGHRA and CDR2 YSYEKL. This CDR3 has 14 amino acids. CDR3 sequence (DNA): TGCGCCAGCAGCCAAGACCCCGGGGTAGGGACCCAGTACTTC. Its translation: CASSQDPGVGTQYF.

V and J are TRBV2 and TRBJ2-2, with no clear D. Germline V gene sequence: CDR1 SNHLY, CDR2 FYNNEI. Trimming removed 4 bases at V and 7 bases at J, with 7 bases between. The CDR3 loop spans 12 amino acids. DNA for the CDR3: TGTGCCAGCAGTGCGGATAACGGGGAGCTGTTTTTT. Its translation is CASSADNGELFF. The full variable domain, rest sourced from reference TRBV2 and TRBJ2-2, is EPEVTQTPSHQVTQMGQEVILRCVPISNHLYFYWYRQILGQKVEFLVSFYNNEISEKSEIFDDQFSVERPDGSNFTLKIRSTKLEDSAMYFCASSADNGELFFGEGSRLTVL.

The V call is TRBV7-2, the J call TRBJ1-1; D uncertain. CDR1 is SGHTA and CDR2 is FQGNSA in the germline V gene. This CDR3 spans 11 amino acids. V lost 5 bases, J lost 7 bases, and 8 bases lay in between. The CDR3 coding sequence is TGTGCCAGCAGCCGCAGGAATGAAGCTTTCTTT. Protein product: CASSRRNEAFF.

This clone was detected only once. The chain links TRBV24-1 to TRBJ2-1, with 9 positions matching TRBD1. V shed 2 bases, J shed 6 bases, and the junction held 4 bases outside the gene matches. The CDR3 runs to 15 residues. The germline V gene encodes CDR1 KGHDR and CDR2 SFDVKD. For the CDR3, the DNA is TGTGCCACCAGTGATTCCGGGACAGGGAGCAATGAGCAGTTCTTC. Protein: CATSDSGTGSNEQFF.

The sample holds one count of this clone. The V and J genes are TRBV6-4 and TRBJ1-2, with D possibly TRBD1 on 6 matching bases. The CDR3 contains 13 residues. Germline V CDR1 and CDR2: MRHNA, SNTAGT. The ends were cut back, 4 bases at V and 4 bases at J, with 10 bases in the middle. CDR3 residues: CASSVEGGYGYTF. CDR3 DNA: TGTGCCAGCAGTGTTGAGGGGGGCTATGGCTACACCTTC.

The chain links TRBV20-1 to TRBJ1-4; D remains unclear. CDR1 and CDR2 from the germline V gene are DFQATT and SNEGSKA (reference sequence). This CDR3 spans 11 amino acids. Trimming shortened V by 0 bases and J by 5 bases, and 1 base separated the two germline ends. The CDR3 reads CSARENEKLFF. The CDR3, as DNA: TGCAGTGCTAGAGAGAATGAAAAACTGTTTTTT.

The rearrangement joins TRBV24-1 to TRBJ2-1; no firm D call. Trimming shortened V by 2 bases and J by 8 bases, and 3 bases separated the two germline ends. From germline, CDR1 is KGHDR and CDR2 SFDVKD. CDR3 length equals 11 residues. CDR3 DNA: TGTGCCACCAGTGATTGGGATGAGCAGTTCTTC. It translates to CATSDWDEQFF.

The chain couples TRBV6-4 to TRBJ1-5, with unresolved D. The CDR3 length is 14 residues. From germline, CDR1 is MRHNA and CDR2 SNTAGT. V dropped 3 bases and J dropped 0 bases, with 6 bases sitting between them. The CDR3: CASSERGSNQPQHF. The CDR3 DNA follows: TGTGCCAGCAGTGAACGGGGTAGCAATCAGCCCCAGCATTTT.

The DNA of the CDR3 is TGCAGCGTGACGGGACAGGGCACTGACTATGGCTACACCTTC. Translated: CSVTGQGTDYGYTF. The V and J genes are TRBV29-1 and TRBJ1-2; 9 positions match TRBD1. Looked up from germline, CDR1 is SQVTM and CDR2 is ANQGSEA. Trimming cost V 6 bases and J 3 bases; bases outside gene matches: 8. This CDR3 is 14 amino acids long.

The CDR3 loop reads CASSDSRGPPYEQYF. The CDR3 DNA follows: TGCGCCAGCAGCGATAGCCGGGGGCCGCCCTACGAGCAGTACTTC. The chain uses TRBV4-1 and TRBJ2-7; D is possibly TRBD1 or TRBD2 (6 bases each). The CDR3 consists of 15 residues. The germline V gene has CDR1 MGHRA and CDR2 YSYEKL. V lost 5 bases, J lost 2 bases, and 16 bases lay in between.

This chain uses TRBV6-2 or TRBV6-3 with TRBJ1-2; TRBD1 aligns across 7 bases. Trimming at V came to 2 bases and at J to 7 bases, leaving 4 bases not matched to a gene. Germline CDR1 reads MNHEY; CDR2 reads SVGEGT. The CDR3 sequence is 13 residues long. The CDR3 protein is CASSYMTGSGYTF. In DNA, the CDR3 is TGTGCCAGCAGTTACATGACAGGGAGTGGCTACACCTTC.

The genes are TRBV27 and TRBJ2-3; 7 bases agree with TRBD1. Germline V CDR1 and CDR2: MNHEY, SMNVEV (reference sequence). J gave up 0 bases and V 4 bases, and 4 bases lay outside the gene matches. This CDR3 comprises 15 residues. CDR3 sequence: CASSSGTVSTDTQYF. The CDR3 nucleotides read TGTGCCAGCAGTTCAGGGACAGTTAGCACAGATACGCAGTATTTT.

The J gene is TRBJ2-7, the V gene TRBV6-5; TRBD2 matches at 10 bases. Germline CDR1 is MNHEY and CDR2 is SVGAGI. CDR3 length equals 16 residues. V gave up 0 bases and J gave up 1 base; unmatched junction bases: 3. CDR3 nucleotide sequence: TGTGCCAGCAGTTACTCCGGGACTAGCGTTTCCTACGAGCAGTACTTC. This codes for CASSYSGTSVSYEQYF.

This chain links TRBV7-8 with TRBJ1-5, with D possibly being TRBD1 (6 bases). CDR1 is SGHVS, CDR2 FQNEAQ, per germline. V lost 4 bases and J lost 0, with 13 bases in between. The CDR3 spans 16 residues. The CDR3 loop is CASSSRRDTSNQPQHF. CDR3 bases: TGTGCCAGCAGCTCTCGCCGGGACACTAGCAATCAGCCCCAGCATTTT.

The chain links TRBV7-9 to TRBJ1-2; D ambiguous. The CDR3 extends over 12 amino acids. Trimming removed 2 bases at V and 8 bases at J, with 9 bases between. Germline CDR1 is SEHNR and CDR2 is FQNEAQ (reference sequence). The CDR3 protein is CASSLRDSGYTF. CDR3 bases: TGTGCCAGCAGCTTAAGGGATAGCGGCTACACCTTC.

The chain uses TRBV7-2 and TRBJ1-5, with 12 bases matching TRBD1. CDR1 is SGHTA, CDR2 FQGNSA, per germline. V lost 4 bases, J lost 7 bases, and 5 bases stayed unmatched. This CDR3 has 15 amino acids. The CDR3 DNA reads as TGTGCCAGCAGCTCCTGGGACAGGGGGCAACAGCCCCAGCATTTT. This codes for CASSSWDRGQQPQHF. Looking up the rest from reference TRBV7-2 and TRBJ1-5 gives the full variable domain: GAGVSQSPSNKVTEKGKDVELRCDPISGHTALYWYRQSLGQGLEFLIYFQGNSAPDKSGLPSDRFSAERTGGSVSTLTIQRTQQEDSAVYLCASSSWDRGQQPQHFGDGTRLSIL.

The rearrangement links TRBV7-2 to TRBJ2-2, with unresolved D. Trimming pared 3 bases from V and 7 bases from J, leaving 9 bases between. This CDR3 contains 13 residues. CDR1 is SGHTA and CDR2 is FQGNSA in the germline V gene. The CDR3 nucleotides are TGTGCCAGCAGCTTTATTTCCAGCGGGGAGCTGTTTTTT. Protein: CASSFISSGELFF.

The rearrangement uses TRBV29-1 and TRBJ1-4; no reliable D call. This CDR3 has 12 amino acids. CDR1 and CDR2 from the germline V gene are SQVTM and ANQGSEA. V was trimmed by 4 bases and J by 6 bases, leaving 9 bases between them. CDR3 in amino acids: CSVGRPDEKLFF. Here the CDR3 DNA reads TGCAGCGTTGGACGGCCCGATGAAAAACTGTTTTTT.

The chain joins TRBV10-3 to TRBJ1-1, with 9 positions matching TRBD1. The CDR3 spans 14 residues. Germline CDR1 is ENHRY and CDR2 is SYGVKD. V shed 5 bases, J shed 4 bases, and the junction held 5 bases outside the gene matches. Here the CDR3 reads CAISRDREGTEAFF. The CDR3 bases are TGTGCCATCAGTAGGGACAGGGAGGGCACTGAAGCTTTCTTT.